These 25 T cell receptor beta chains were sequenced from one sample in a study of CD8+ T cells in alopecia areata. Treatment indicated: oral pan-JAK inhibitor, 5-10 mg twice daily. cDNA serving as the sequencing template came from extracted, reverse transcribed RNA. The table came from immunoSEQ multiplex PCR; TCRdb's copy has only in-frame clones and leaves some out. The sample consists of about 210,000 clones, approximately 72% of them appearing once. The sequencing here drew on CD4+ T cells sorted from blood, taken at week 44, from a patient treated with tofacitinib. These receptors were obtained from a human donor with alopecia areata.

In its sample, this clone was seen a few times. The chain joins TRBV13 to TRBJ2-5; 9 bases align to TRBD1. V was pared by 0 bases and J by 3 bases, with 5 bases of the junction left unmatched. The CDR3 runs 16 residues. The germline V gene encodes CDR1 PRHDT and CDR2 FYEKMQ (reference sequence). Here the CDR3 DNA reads TGTGCCAGCAGCTTAGGCCTTACAGGGGGCGAAGAGACCCAGTACTTC. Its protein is CASSLGLTGGEETQYF.

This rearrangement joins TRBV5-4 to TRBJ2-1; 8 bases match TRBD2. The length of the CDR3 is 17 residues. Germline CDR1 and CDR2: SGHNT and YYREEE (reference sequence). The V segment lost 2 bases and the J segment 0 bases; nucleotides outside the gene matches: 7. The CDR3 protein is CASSFRSGASSYNEQFF. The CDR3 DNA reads TGTGCCAGCAGCTTTCGTAGCGGGGCTAGCTCCTACAATGAGCAGTTCTTC.

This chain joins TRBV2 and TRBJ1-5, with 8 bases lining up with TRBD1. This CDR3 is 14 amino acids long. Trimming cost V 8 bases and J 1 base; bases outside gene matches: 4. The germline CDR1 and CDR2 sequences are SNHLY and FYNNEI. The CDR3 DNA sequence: TGTGCCAGCGGCCAGGGGGCGAGCAATCAGCCCCAGCATTTT. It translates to CASGQGASNQPQHF. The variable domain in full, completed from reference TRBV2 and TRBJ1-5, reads EPEVTQTPSHQVTQMGQEVILRCVPISNHLYFYWYRQILGQKVEFLVSFYNNEISEKSEIFDDQFSVERPDGSNFTLKIRSTKLEDSAMYFCASGQGASNQPQHFGDGTRLSIL.

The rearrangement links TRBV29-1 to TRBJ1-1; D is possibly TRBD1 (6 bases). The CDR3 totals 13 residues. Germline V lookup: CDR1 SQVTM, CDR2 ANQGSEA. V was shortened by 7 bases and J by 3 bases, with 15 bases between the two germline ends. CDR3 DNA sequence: TGCAGCGCCCAGACAGGCTCGGACACTGAAGCTTTCTTT. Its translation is CSAQTGSDTEAFF.

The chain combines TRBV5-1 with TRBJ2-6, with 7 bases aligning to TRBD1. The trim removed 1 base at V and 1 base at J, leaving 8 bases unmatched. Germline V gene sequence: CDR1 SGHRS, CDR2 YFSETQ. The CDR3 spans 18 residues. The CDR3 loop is CASSLSGQTLSGANVLTF. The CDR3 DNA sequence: TGCGCCAGCAGCTTGTCGGGACAGACCTTATCTGGGGCCAACGTCCTGACTTTC.

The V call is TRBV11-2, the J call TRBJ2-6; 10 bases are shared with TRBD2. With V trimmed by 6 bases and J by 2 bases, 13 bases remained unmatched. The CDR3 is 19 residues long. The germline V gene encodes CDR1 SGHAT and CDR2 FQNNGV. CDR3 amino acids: CASRPLEKRGGPGANVLTF. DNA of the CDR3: TGTGCCAGCAGACCCCTTGAAAAGCGGGGGGGCCCTGGGGCCAACGTCCTGACTTTC.

The CDR3 is CASGTADTQYF. The CDR3 nucleotides read TGTGCCTCGGGCACCGCAGATACGCAGTATTTT. The rearrangement links TRBV30 to TRBJ2-3; the D is unclear. The CDR3 length is 11 residues. CDR1 is GTSNPN and CDR2 is SVGIG in the germline V gene (reference sequence). Trimming pared 7 bases from V and 4 bases from J, leaving 9 bases between.

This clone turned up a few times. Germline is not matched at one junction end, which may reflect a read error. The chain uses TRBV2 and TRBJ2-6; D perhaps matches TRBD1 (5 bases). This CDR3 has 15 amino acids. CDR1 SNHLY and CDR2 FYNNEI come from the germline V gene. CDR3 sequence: CASREGVSGANVLTF. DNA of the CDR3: TGTGCCAGCAGGGAAGGGGTGAGTGGGGCCAACGTCCTGACTTTC.

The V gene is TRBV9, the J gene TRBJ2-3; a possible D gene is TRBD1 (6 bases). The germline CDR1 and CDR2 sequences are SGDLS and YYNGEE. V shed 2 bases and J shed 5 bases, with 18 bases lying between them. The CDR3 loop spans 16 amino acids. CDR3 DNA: TGTGCCAGCAGCGTGCCCGAACAGGGCTTAAGAGATACGCAGTATTTT. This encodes CASSVPEQGLRDTQYF.

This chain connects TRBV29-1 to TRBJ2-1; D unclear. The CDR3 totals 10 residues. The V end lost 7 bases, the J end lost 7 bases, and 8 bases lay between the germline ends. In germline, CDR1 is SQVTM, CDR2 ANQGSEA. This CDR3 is CSGGMNEQFF. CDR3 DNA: TGCAGCGGTGGTATGAATGAGCAGTTCTTC.

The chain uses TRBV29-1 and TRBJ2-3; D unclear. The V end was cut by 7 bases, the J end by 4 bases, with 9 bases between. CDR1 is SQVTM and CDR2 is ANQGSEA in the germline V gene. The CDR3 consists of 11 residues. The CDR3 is CSGEKADTQYF. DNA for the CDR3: TGCAGCGGCGAGAAGGCAGATACGCAGTATTTT.

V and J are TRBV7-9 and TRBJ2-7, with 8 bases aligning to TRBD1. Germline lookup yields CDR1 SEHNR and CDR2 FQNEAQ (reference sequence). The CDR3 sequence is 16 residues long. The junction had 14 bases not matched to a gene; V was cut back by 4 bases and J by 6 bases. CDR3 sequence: CASSSRAGTGDLEQYF. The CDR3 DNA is TGTGCCAGCAGCTCTAGGGCCGGGACAGGAGACCTCGAGCAGTACTTC.

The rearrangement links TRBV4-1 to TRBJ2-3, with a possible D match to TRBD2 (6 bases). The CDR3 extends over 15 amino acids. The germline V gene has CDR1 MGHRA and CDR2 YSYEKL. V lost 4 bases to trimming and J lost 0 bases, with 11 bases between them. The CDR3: CASSRGGISTDTQYF. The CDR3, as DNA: TGCGCCAGCAGCCGGGGCGGGATTAGCACAGATACGCAGTATTTT.

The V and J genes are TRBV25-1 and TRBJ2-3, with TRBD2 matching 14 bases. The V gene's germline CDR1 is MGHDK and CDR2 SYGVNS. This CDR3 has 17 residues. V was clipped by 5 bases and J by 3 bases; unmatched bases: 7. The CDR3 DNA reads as TGTGCCAGCAGTCTAGGGACTAGCGGGGGTGGGACAGATACGCAGTATTTT. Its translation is CASSLGTSGGGTDTQYF.

DNA for the CDR3: TGCAGCGTAGGTTCCCGAGAGACCCAGTACTTC. Its protein product is CSVGSRETQYF. This chain links TRBV29-1 with TRBJ2-5; no definite D call. Trimming removed 6 bases at V and 4 bases at J, with 9 bases between. The CDR3 has 11 amino acids. Germline loops: CDR1 SQVTM, CDR2 ANQGSEA.

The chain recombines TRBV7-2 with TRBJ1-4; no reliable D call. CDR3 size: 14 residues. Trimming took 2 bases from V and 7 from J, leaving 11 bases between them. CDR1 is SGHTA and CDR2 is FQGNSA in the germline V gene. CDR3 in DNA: TGTGCCAGCAGCTTAATGGGTTTCGGTGAAAAACTGTTTTTT. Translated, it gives CASSLMGFGEKLFF. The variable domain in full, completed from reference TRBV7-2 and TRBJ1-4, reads GAGVSQSPSNKVTEKGKDVELRCDPISGHTALYWYRQSLGQGLEFLIYFQGNSAPDKSGLPSDRFSAERTGGSVSTLTIQRTQQEDSAVYLCASSLMGFGEKLFFGSGTQLSVL.

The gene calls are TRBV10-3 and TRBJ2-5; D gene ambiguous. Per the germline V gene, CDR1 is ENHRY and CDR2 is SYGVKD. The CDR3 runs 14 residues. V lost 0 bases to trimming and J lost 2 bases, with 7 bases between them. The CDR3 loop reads CAISESTGQETQYF. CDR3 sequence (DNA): TGTGCCATCAGTGAGTCTACGGGTCAAGAGACCCAGTACTTC.

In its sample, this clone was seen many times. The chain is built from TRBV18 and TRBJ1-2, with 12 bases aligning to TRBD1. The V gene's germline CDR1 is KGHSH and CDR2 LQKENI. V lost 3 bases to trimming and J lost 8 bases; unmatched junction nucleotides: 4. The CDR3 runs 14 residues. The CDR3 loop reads CASSPMGQGAGYTF. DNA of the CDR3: TGTGCCAGCTCACCGATGGGACAGGGGGCCGGCTACACCTTC.

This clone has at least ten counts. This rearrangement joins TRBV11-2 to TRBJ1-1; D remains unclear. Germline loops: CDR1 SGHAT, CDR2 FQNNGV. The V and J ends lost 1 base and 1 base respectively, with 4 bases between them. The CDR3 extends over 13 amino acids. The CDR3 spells CASSLAENTEAFF. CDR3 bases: TGTGCCAGCAGCTTAGCCGAGAACACTGAAGCTTTCTTT.

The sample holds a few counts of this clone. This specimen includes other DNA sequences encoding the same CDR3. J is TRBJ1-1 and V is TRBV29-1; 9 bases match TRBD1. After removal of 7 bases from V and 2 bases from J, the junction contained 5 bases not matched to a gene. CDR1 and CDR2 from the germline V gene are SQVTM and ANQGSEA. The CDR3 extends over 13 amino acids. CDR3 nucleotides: TGCAGCGCTCCGGGACAGGGAAACACTGAAGCTTTCTTT. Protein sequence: CSAPGQGNTEAFF.

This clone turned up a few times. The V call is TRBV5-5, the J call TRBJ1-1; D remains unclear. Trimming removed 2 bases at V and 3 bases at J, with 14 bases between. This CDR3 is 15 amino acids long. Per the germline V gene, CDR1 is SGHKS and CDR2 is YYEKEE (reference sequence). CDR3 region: CASSLALVRDTEAFF. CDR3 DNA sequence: TGTGCCAGCAGCTTAGCGTTAGTACGGGACACTGAAGCTTTCTTT.

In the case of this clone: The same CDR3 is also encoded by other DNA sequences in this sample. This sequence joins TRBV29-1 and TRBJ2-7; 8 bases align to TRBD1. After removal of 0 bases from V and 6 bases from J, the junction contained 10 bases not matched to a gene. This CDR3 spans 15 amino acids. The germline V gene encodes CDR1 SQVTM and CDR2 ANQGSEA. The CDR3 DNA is TGCAGCGTTGAAGAAACAGGGGGAAGGTTGTGCGAGCAGTACTTC. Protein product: CSVEETGGRLCEQYF.

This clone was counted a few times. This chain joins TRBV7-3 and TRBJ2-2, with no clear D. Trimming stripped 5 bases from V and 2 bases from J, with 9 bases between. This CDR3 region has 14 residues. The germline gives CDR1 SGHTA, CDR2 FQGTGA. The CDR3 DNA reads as TGTGCCAGCAGCCCGGGCCAAAACACCGGGGAGCTGTTTTTT. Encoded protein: CASSPGQNTGELFF.

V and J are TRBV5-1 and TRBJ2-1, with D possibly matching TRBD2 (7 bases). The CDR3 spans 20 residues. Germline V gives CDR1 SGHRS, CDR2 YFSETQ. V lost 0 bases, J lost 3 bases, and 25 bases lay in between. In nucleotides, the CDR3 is TGCGCCAGCAGCTTGGCGGCGGGGGCCAGAGACCACCCTTTCTACAATGAGCAGTTCTTC. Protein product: CASSLAAGARDHPFYNEQFF.

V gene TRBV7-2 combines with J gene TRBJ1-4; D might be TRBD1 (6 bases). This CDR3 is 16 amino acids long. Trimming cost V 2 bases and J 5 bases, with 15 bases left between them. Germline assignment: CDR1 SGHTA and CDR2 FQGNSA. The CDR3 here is CASSLNGGRVNEKLFF. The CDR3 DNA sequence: TGTGCCAGCAGCTTAAACGGGGGCAGAGTAAATGAAAAACTGTTTTTT. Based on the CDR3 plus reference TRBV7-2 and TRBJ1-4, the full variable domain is GAGVSQSPSNKVTEKGKDVELRCDPISGHTALYWYRQSLGQGLEFLIYFQGNSAPDKSGLPSDRFSAERTGGSVSTLTIQRTQQEDSAVYLCASSLNGGRVNEKLFFGSGTQLSVL.